This T cell receptor (beta chain) was sequenced for a study of control samples from healthy donors and cancer patients. TCRdb's table, derived via immunoSEQ multiplex PCR, lists solely in-frame clones and lacks some. The sample yields about 20,000 clones, around 90% seen once. Trimming removed 5 bases at V and 0 bases at J, with 13 bases between. CDR1 and CDR2 from the germline V gene are SNHLY and FYNNEI. This CDR3 comprises 15 residues. This chain connects TRBV2 to TRBJ1-2, with D possibly being TRBD1 (5 bases). The specimen sequenced was PBMCs. This sequence originates from a man aged 55 to 70 with head and neck cancer. CDR3 in DNA: TGTGCCAGCAGTTCCCTGACAGATACTAACTATGGCTACACCTTC. Its translation: CASSSLTDTNYGYTF.